Below, 19 T cell receptor beta chains from the same sample are listed, as sequenced in a study of blood T cell repertoires in COVID-19 (dated by TCRdb to the early 2020s). Libraries came from the immunoSEQ multiplex PCR assay. Entries here come from immuneACCESS through TCRdb and include only in-frame sequences with V and J called. Some clones fail to appear in such tables; in the studies checked, an unresolved V gene covers under half of the shortfall, and the cause of the remainder is unknown. Present in this sample are more than 300,000 clones, 85% to 90% of which were seen just once. The ten largest clones take up 1.2% of the sample. Sequencing was carried out using PBMCs or T cells enriched from blood (not recorded which). The receptors stem from a young woman who had recovered from COVID-19.

This sequence joins TRBV9 and TRBJ1-1; a weak D match, TRBD1 (6 bases). This CDR3 region has 14 residues. Trimming left V 0 bases short and J 3 bases short, with 9 bases between. Germline V lookup: CDR1 SGDLS, CDR2 YYNGEE. The CDR3 sequence is CASSVVPGDTEAFF. CDR3 sequence (DNA): TGTGCCAGCAGCGTAGTCCCAGGGGACACTGAAGCTTTCTTT.

The chain recombines TRBV18 with TRBJ1-1; 9 nucleotides align to TRBD1. Looked up from germline, CDR1 is KGHSH and CDR2 is LQKENI. The CDR3 is 14 amino acids. Trimming at V came to 3 bases and at J to 5 bases, leaving 4 bases not matched to a gene. DNA for the CDR3: TGTGCCAGCTCACCTCAGGACAGGGGTACTGAAGCTTTCTTT. Translated: CASSPQDRGTEAFF.

This clone was picked up one time. The V and J genes are TRBV7-2 and TRBJ1-2; TRBD1 matches 8 bases. Germline V gene lookup returns CDR1 SGHTA and CDR2 FQGNSA. The CDR3 length is 14 residues. J was trimmed by 5 bases and V by 5 bases; bases with no gene match: 7. Here the CDR3 reads CASSKTTGEYGYTF. In nucleotides, the CDR3 is TGTGCCAGCAGCAAAACGACAGGGGAGTATGGCTACACCTTC.

This chain connects TRBV7-9 to TRBJ1-4, with TRBD1 matching over 7 bases. Germline lookup yields CDR1 SEHNR and CDR2 FQNEAQ (reference sequence). V dropped 5 bases and J dropped 0; count of bases not matched to a gene: 6. The CDR3 consists of 16 residues. The chain's CDR3 is CASSQGQSATNEKLFF. DNA of the CDR3: TGTGCCAGCAGCCAGGGACAGAGTGCAACTAATGAAAAACTGTTTTTT.

A single count supports this clone. This chain uses TRBV7-6 with TRBJ2-7, with D possibly TRBD2 on 6 matching bases. This CDR3 is built from 13 residues. The V end was cut by 6 bases, the J end by 4 bases, with 13 bases between. Germline lookup yields CDR1 SGHVS and CDR2 FNYEAQ. The CDR3 nucleotides are TGTGCCAGCAGTCCCGCGGGGACGTACGAGCAGTACTTC. It encodes CASSPAGTYEQYF.

J is TRBJ1-2 and V is TRBV4-3; the D gene is possibly TRBD1 (5 bases). The CDR3 is 16 amino acids. Germline CDR1 is LGHNA and CDR2 is YSLEER. V dropped 2 bases and J dropped 4 bases, with 17 bases sitting between them. The CDR3 DNA reads as TGCGCCAGCAGCCAATCTGACCGGGCAGGGATCTATGGCTACACCTTC. This gives the protein CASSQSDRAGIYGYTF.

Here the CDR3 DNA reads TGTGCCAGCAGTGAAACAGGGAATGGCTACACCTTC. This codes for CASSETGNGYTF. This rearrangement joins TRBV28 to TRBJ1-2, with a tentative D call TRBD1 (6 bases). Per the germline V gene, CDR1 is MDHEN and CDR2 is SYDVKM. This CDR3 contains 12 residues. Trimming shortened V by 5 bases and J by 6 bases, and 10 bases separated the two germline ends.

On this clone itself: The same CDR3 is also encoded by other DNA sequences in this sample. The gene calls are TRBV7-9 and TRBJ2-7; 10 nucleotides align to TRBD1. Germline V gives CDR1 SEHNR, CDR2 FQNEAQ (reference sequence). The V and J ends lost 3 bases and 1 base, in that order; junction bases with no gene match: 6. The CDR3 runs to 16 residues. Written as DNA, the CDR3 is TGTGCCAGCAGCTTGATTGCGGGACAGGGGTCCTACGAGCAGTACTTC. It is translated as CASSLIAGQGSYEQYF.

The rearrangement links TRBV19 to TRBJ1-5, with 9 bases lining up with TRBD1. Germline CDR1 is LNHDA and CDR2 is SQIVND (reference sequence). Germline trimming cut 2 bases from V and 7 bases from J; bases unmatched to any gene: 6. This CDR3 has 15 amino acids. The CDR3 nucleotides read TGTGCCAGTAGTATACTGACAGGGGGAGGGCAGCCCCAGCATTTT. Its protein is CASSILTGGGQPQHF.

This clone was recorded a few times. The chain uses TRBV29-1 and TRBJ2-3; 11 bases map to TRBD2. The germline V gene encodes CDR1 SQVTM and CDR2 ANQGSEA. J lost 0 bases, V lost 7 bases, and 12 bases had no gene match. The CDR3 runs to 17 residues. CDR3 coding DNA: TGCAGCGCCCTTCTAGCGGGGGGCCGAACTAGCACAGATACGCAGTATTTT. This gives the protein CSALLAGGRTSTDTQYF.

This clone occurred once. J is TRBJ2-3 and V is TRBV5-6; no clear D. Trimming stripped 0 bases from V and 6 bases from J, with 11 bases between. The germline CDR1 and CDR2 sequences are SGHDT and YYEEEE. The CDR3 runs to 14 residues. The CDR3 DNA reads TGTGCCAGCAGCTTGGGGGCAGGCCCGGATACGCAGTATTTT. It is translated as CASSLGAGPDTQYF.

This clone was found a few times. V gene TRBV7-9 combines with J gene TRBJ1-2; D is unresolved. The ends were cut back, 2 bases at V and 7 bases at J, with 14 bases in the middle. The CDR3 sequence is 14 residues long. CDR1 is SEHNR and CDR2 is FQNEAQ in the germline V gene (reference sequence). The CDR3: CASSLRGELAGYTF. The CDR3, as DNA: TGTGCCAGCAGCTTAAGAGGCGAGCTCGCTGGCTACACCTTC.

This rearrangement joins TRBV6-1 to TRBJ1-2; weak D call: TRBD1 (6 bases). Trimming took off 1 base at V and 5 bases at J, with 14 bases between the two ends. The V gene's germline CDR1 is MNHNS and CDR2 SASEGT. The CDR3 length is 15 residues. The chain's CDR3 is CASSEVGGQGYGYTF. CDR3 DNA: TGTGCCAGCAGTGAAGTGGGGGGGCAAGGGTATGGCTACACCTTC.

The CDR3 spells CASSLAPNRDEQYF. CDR3 nucleotide sequence: TGTGCCAGCAGCTTAGCCCCGAACAGGGACGAGCAGTACTTC. This chain joins TRBV11-2 and TRBJ2-7; possibly TRBD1 for D (6 bases). This CDR3 is 14 amino acids long. Germline V CDR1 and CDR2: SGHAT, FQNNGV. V shed 1 base and J shed 5 bases, with 12 bases lying between them.

This chain links TRBV7-9 with TRBJ1-1; possible D gene TRBD1, 6 bases. This CDR3 has 15 residues. Trimming stripped 4 bases from V and 0 bases from J, with 12 bases between. Germline CDR1 reads SEHNR; CDR2 reads FQNEAQ (reference sequence). CDR3 residues: CASSWRQDMNTEAFF. The CDR3 DNA reads as TGTGCCAGCAGCTGGAGACAGGACATGAACACTGAAGCTTTCTTT.

This chain connects TRBV7-2 to TRBJ2-7; D gene ambiguous. Germline CDR1 and CDR2: SGHTA and FQGNSA. The V and J ends lost 6 bases and 2 bases respectively, with 14 bases between them. The CDR3 has 14 amino acids. CDR3 nucleotides: TGTGCCAGCAGTCAACCCCCCGGTACCTACGAGCAGTACTTC. As protein: CASSQPPGTYEQYF.

The gene calls are TRBV3-1 (or the pseudogene TRBV3-2) and TRBJ2-5; 8 nucleotides align to TRBD1. J lost 4 bases, V lost 1 base, and 11 bases had no gene match. Germline CDR1 is LGHDT and CDR2 is YNNKEL (reference sequence). The CDR3 extends over 17 amino acids. CDR3 in DNA: TGTGCCAGCAGCCAAGCCGATTGGACAGGGATAACAGAGACCCAGTACTTC. It translates to CASSQADWTGITETQYF.

This clone is a singleton in its sample. The chain combines TRBV3-1 (or the pseudogene TRBV3-2) with TRBJ1-1; TRBD1 matches at 7 bases. This CDR3 contains 14 residues. The V segment lost 4 bases and the J segment 1 base; nucleotides outside the gene matches: 3. The germline V gene encodes CDR1 LGHDT and CDR2 YNNKEL (reference sequence). Here the CDR3 reads CASSLTGENTEAFF. CDR3 DNA sequence: TGTGCCAGCAGCCTCACAGGGGAGAACACTGAAGCTTTCTTT.

The CDR3 sequence is CASSDRGVQYF. Here the CDR3 DNA reads TGTGCCAGCAGTGACAGGGGGGTGCAGTACTTC. The chain combines TRBV6-1 with TRBJ2-7; a weak D match, TRBD1 (7 bases). The CDR3 has 11 residues. V lost 3 bases and J lost 9, with 9 bases in between. Germline CDR1 is MNHNS and CDR2 is SASEGT.